One sample yielded the 23 T cell receptor beta chains listed below, sequenced in a study of T cells after posttransplantation cyclophosphamide. Only in-frame clones appear in the TCRdb table, and some are missing; sequencing was by immunoSEQ multiplex PCR. The specimen gives 35,000 to 40,000 clones without singletons; the ten biggest hold roughly 2.5%. The sample was PBMCs. The receptor source for this set is a man in his forties or fifties in good health, CMV-negative, and a related stem cell transplant donor.

This clone was seen many times. This rearrangement joins TRBV5-1 to TRBJ2-2; tentatively, D is TRBD2 (5 bases). Germline CDR1 and CDR2: SGHRS and YFSETQ. This CDR3 is built from 15 residues. Trimming left V 1 base short and J 7 bases short, with 14 bases between. The DNA for the CDR3 is TGCGCCAGCAGCTTGATGAGGGTTGGGGACGGGGAGCTGTTTTTT. Protein product: CASSLMRVGDGELFF.

Many counts were recorded for this clone. This rearrangement joins TRBV6-5 to TRBJ2-7; D is possibly TRBD1 (6 bases). Germline V gives CDR1 MNHEY, CDR2 SVGAGI. The CDR3 spans 15 residues. V gave up 2 bases and J gave up 5 bases, with 16 bases separating them. CDR3 protein: CASSYTGTLSHEQYF. DNA of the CDR3: TGTGCCAGCAGTTACACAGGGACCCTGTCACACGAGCAGTACTTC.

This clone was found many times. This CDR3 reads CASSLDFSGNREQYF. CDR3 coding DNA: TGTGCCAGCTCACTCGACTTTAGCGGGAATCGGGAGCAGTACTTC. The V and J genes are TRBV18 and TRBJ2-7; 8 bases fit TRBD2. Germline CDR1 and CDR2: KGHSH and LQKENI. With V trimmed by 4 bases and J by 7 bases, 12 bases remained unmatched. The CDR3 runs 15 residues.

The V gene is TRBV7-3, the J gene TRBJ1-4; TRBD1 agrees at 9 bases. After removal of 6 bases from V and 3 bases from J, the junction contained 14 bases not matched to a gene. This CDR3 spans 18 amino acids. Germline values: CDR1 SGHTA, CDR2 FQGTGA. The CDR3 is CASRNTGQGNSPNEKLFF. The CDR3 nucleotides are TGTGCCAGCAGAAATACTGGACAGGGGAATTCCCCTAATGAAAAACTGTTTTTT.

This clone occurred many times. This CDR3 is CASSYFSGGNEQFF. The CDR3 DNA sequence: TGTGCCAGCAGTTACTTTTCGGGAGGGAATGAGCAGTTCTTC. The chain uses TRBV6-5 and TRBJ2-1; the match to TRBD2 covers 8 bases. V trimming: 1 base; J trimming: 7 bases; junction bases outside the gene matches: 3. The CDR3 totals 14 residues. CDR1 is MNHEY, CDR2 SVGAGI, per germline.

This clone was recorded a few times. The genes are TRBV27 and TRBJ2-5, with D hard to call. The CDR3 runs to 13 residues. Germline assignment: CDR1 MNHEY and CDR2 SMNVEV (reference sequence). Trimming left V 3 bases short and J 5 bases short, with 10 bases between. CDR3 coding DNA: TGTGCCAGCAGTTTCCGGGTATGGGAGACCCAGTACTTC. It yields the protein CASSFRVWETQYF.

This clone was observed at least ten times. Here the CDR3 DNA reads TGTGCCAGCAGCTTTTGGGGTAGCGGCACCGGGGAGCTGTTTTTT. It translates to CASSFWGSGTGELFF. The chain has TRBV13 and TRBJ2-2; tentatively, D is TRBD2 (6 bases). V lost 3 bases and J lost 4, with 12 bases in between. This CDR3 contains 15 residues. Germline loops: CDR1 PRHDT, CDR2 FYEKMQ (reference sequence).

Ten or more counts support this clone. V and J are TRBV10-3 and TRBJ2-3; the match to TRBD1 covers 8 bases. Trimming at V came to 7 bases and at J to 1 base, leaving 7 bases not matched to a gene. The CDR3 is 15 residues long. The germline CDR1 and CDR2 sequences are ENHRY and SYGVKD. The CDR3 DNA reads TGTGCCATCAACGAAGGACAGGGACGCACAGATACGCAGTATTTT. This translates into CAINEGQGRTDTQYF.

This clone has a count of ten or more. The gene calls are TRBV4-3 and TRBJ1-2; 11 bases fit TRBD1. CDR3 length: 16 residues. CDR1 and CDR2 from the germline V gene are LGHNA and YSLEER. The V gene end was trimmed by 2 bases and the J gene end by 2 bases; junction bases not matched to a gene: 4. CDR3 in DNA: TGCGCCAGCAGCCAACCTGGACAGGGGGCGAACTATGGCTACACCTTC. Translation: CASSQPGQGANYGYTF.

This sequence joins TRBV19 and TRBJ2-1; 9 bases map to TRBD2. The CDR3 contains 15 residues. The trim removed 7 bases at V and 2 bases at J, leaving 6 bases unmatched. CDR1 and CDR2 from the germline V gene are LNHDA and SQIVND (reference sequence). This chain's CDR3 is CASKLLAGPYNEQFF. The CDR3 DNA follows: TGTGCCAGTAAGCTTCTAGCGGGACCCTACAATGAGCAGTTCTTC.

This clone was observed at least ten times. The chain employs TRBV2 and TRBJ2-5; D might be TRBD2 (7 bases). CDR3 length equals 13 residues. CDR1 is SNHLY, CDR2 FYNNEI, per germline. V lost 2 bases to trimming and J lost 5 bases, with 9 bases between them. CDR3 in amino acids: CASSERGGETQYF. In DNA, the CDR3 is TGTGCCAGCAGTGAAAGGGGGGGGGAGACCCAGTACTTC.

This clone was observed a handful of times. Given a much more abundant clone one base away, this may be a read error. J is TRBJ2-2 and V is TRBV5-1; 9 nucleotides match TRBD1. Germline lookup yields CDR1 SGHRS and CDR2 YFSETQ. This CDR3 has 15 amino acids. In DNA, the CDR3 is TGCGCCAGCACAGGACAGGGGATCGGGACCGGGGAGCCGTTTTTT. It yields the protein CASTGQGIGTGEPFF.

This clone has a count of ten or more. This chain joins TRBV27 and TRBJ1-6; D gene unclear. This CDR3 spans 13 amino acids. V lost 6 bases and J 7 bases, leaving 10 bases between the germline ends. CDR1 and CDR2 from the germline V gene are MNHEY and SMNVEV (reference sequence). The CDR3 DNA reads as TGTGCCAGCAGATTGGACTTCAATTCACCCCTCCACTTT. This encodes CASRLDFNSPLHF.

This clone showed up many times. The rearrangement links TRBV6-1 to TRBJ2-4, with a possible D match to TRBD1 (6 bases). The CDR3 loop spans 15 amino acids. CDR1 and CDR2 from the germline V gene are MNHNS and SASEGT. The V gene lost 7 bases and the J gene lost 3 bases, with 16 bases spanning the gap. As DNA, the CDR3 is TGTGCCAGCACCCGGGACAACAGGGTCAAAAACATTCAGTACTTC. Its translation is CASTRDNRVKNIQYF.

Ten or more counts support this clone. The chain joins TRBV4-3 to TRBJ2-6; TRBD2 matches 8 bases. The CDR3 consists of 17 residues. Trimming at V came to 0 bases and at J to 0 bases, leaving 1 base not matched to a gene. The germline gives CDR1 LGHNA, CDR2 YSLEER. The DNA for the CDR3 is TGCGCCAGCAGCCAAGACGGGGGGGCCTCTGGGGCCAACGTCCTGACTTTC. This codes for CASSQDGGASGANVLTF.

This clone has a count of ten or more. The rearrangement joins TRBV7-9 to TRBJ2-5, with TRBD2 as a possible D gene (6 bases). Germline CDR1 is SEHNR and CDR2 is FQNEAQ (reference sequence). V dropped 8 bases and J dropped 3 bases, with 10 bases sitting between them. The CDR3 covers 12 residues. Here the CDR3 DNA reads TGTGCCAGCGCGGGACCCAAAGAGACCCAGTACTTC. This gives the protein CASAGPKETQYF.

This clone occurred many times. The chain carries TRBV2 and TRBJ1-4, with D perhaps TRBD1 (6 bases). V was trimmed by 5 bases and J by 3 bases, leaving 10 bases between them. This CDR3 is built from 14 residues. CDR1 and CDR2 from the germline V gene are SNHLY and FYNNEI. This CDR3 reads CASSLGQANEKLFF. In nucleotides, the CDR3 is TGTGCCAGCAGTTTGGGACAAGCTAATGAAAAACTGTTTTTT.

This clone has a count of ten or more. The chain combines TRBV23-1 with TRBJ1-4, with TRBD1 matching over 7 bases. TRBV23-1 is an ORF, with its function uncertain. The V and J ends lost 2 bases and 5 bases, in that order; junction bases with no gene match: 20. This CDR3 has 20 residues. CDR3 DNA: TGCGCCAGCAGTCAAACAAATTACAGGGGATTCCTTTTTCGGAATGAAAAACTGTTTTTT. Translating it yields CASSQTNYRGFLFRNEKLFF.

This clone was picked up many times. The CDR3 loop reads CASSLAEDQPQHF. The CDR3 region has the DNA TGTGCCAGCAGCTTAGCTGAGGATCAGCCCCAGCATTTT. This chain connects TRBV7-8 to TRBJ1-5; D ambiguous. CDR1 SGHVS and CDR2 FQNEAQ come from the germline V gene. Trimming removed 0 bases from V and 5 bases from J, with 5 bases in between. The CDR3 totals 13 residues.

The chain joins TRBV5-8 to TRBJ2-2; D is perhaps TRBD1 (6 bases). V shed 4 bases and J shed 5 bases, with 21 bases lying between them. Germline values: CDR1 SGHTS, CDR2 YDEGEE. This CDR3 has 17 residues. The CDR3 sequence is CASSHPSTGTGTGELFF. The CDR3 nucleotides read TGTGCCAGCAGCCACCCAAGTACAGGGACGGGAACCGGGGAGCTGTTTTTT.

This clone has ten or more counts. The V gene is TRBV2, the J gene TRBJ2-2, with a weak D call TRBD2 (6 bases). The CDR3 length is 13 residues. V lost 8 bases and J 1 base, leaving 8 bases between the germline ends. CDR1 is SNHLY and CDR2 is FYNNEI in the germline V gene. This CDR3 is CASSSVNTGELFF. CDR3 DNA: TGTGCCAGCTCTAGCGTGAACACCGGGGAGCTGTTTTTT. The complete variable domain, with remaining parts taken from reference TRBV2 and TRBJ2-2, reads EPEVTQTPSHQVTQMGQEVILRCVPISNHLYFYWYRQILGQKVEFLVSFYNNEISEKSEIFDDQFSVERPDGSNFTLKIRSTKLEDSAMYFCASSSVNTGELFFGEGSRLTVL.

The sample holds many counts of this clone. The J gene is TRBJ1-2, the V gene TRBV19; a weak D match, TRBD1 (6 bases). Trimming took 4 bases from V and 7 from J, leaving 22 bases between them. This CDR3 spans 16 amino acids. Germline CDR1 LNHDA, CDR2 SQIVND (reference sequence). CDR3 protein: CASSTSAGQGLFGYTF. CDR3 in DNA: TGTGCCAGTAGTACTTCAGCAGGCCAGGGGTTATTTGGCTACACCTTC.

In this sample, this clone turned up many times. The rearrangement joins TRBV29-1 to TRBJ2-3, with D possibly TRBD1 on 5 matching bases. CDR1 and CDR2 from the germline V gene are SQVTM and ANQGSEA. This CDR3 is 12 amino acids long. V shed 1 base and J shed 4 bases, with 6 bases lying between them. The CDR3 reads CSVEGRADTQYF. The DNA of the CDR3 is TGCAGCGTTGAAGGCAGGGCAGATACGCAGTATTTT.